This T cell receptor beta chain was sequenced for a study of blood T cell repertoires in COVID-19. The wider study: Specimens from acute and convalescent COVID-19 originated in the United States, Italy and Spain. Sample material is recorded as cDNA or gDNA derived from T cells, B-cell-depleted T cells, or PBMCs.

Per the germline V gene, CDR1 is MNHEY and CDR2 is SMNVEV (reference sequence). The V and J ends lost 2 bases and 7 bases respectively, with 11 bases between them. The CDR3 totals 13 residues. Authors' analysis steps: Quantification of nucleated cells was approximated via reference gene primer amplification. Using immunoSEQ multiplex PCR, the repertoire was profiled, and TCRdb retains in-frame clones only, with some absent. The D gene and trimming were derived from the DNA, and the V and J assignments and clone size from that table. The data show about 110,000 clones, around 84% seen once. Sequencing was performed on peripheral blood. This TCR derives from a human donor in a cohort sampled during active COVID-19. V and J are TRBV27 and TRBJ1-1; D gene unclear. CDR3 bases: TGTGCCAGCAGTTTAAACGGCGGATTTGAAGCTTTCTTT. This sequence encodes CASSLNGGFEAFF.